This T cell receptor (beta chain) was sequenced in a study of T cells in Graves' hyperthyroidism and ophthalmopathy. Amplification of TCR beta CDR3 regions was performed using RNA transcripts as template. The primer set for the first-round RT-PCR of the TCR CDR3 was HTBI. TCRdb itself ran the multiplex PCR reads through MiXCR, one entry per CDR3 protein. The top ten hold 25% to 35% of the sample, which has around 200,000 distinct CDR3 sequences, around 15% seen once. This clonotype has at least ten counts. CDR3 length: 13 residues. Germline lookup yields CDR1 SGHTA and CDR2 FQGTGA. The ends were cut back, 5 bases at V and 0 bases at J, with 7 bases in the middle.

The V call is TRBV7-3, the J call TRBJ2-5, with D unresolved. The material sequenced was blood. This clonotype originated in a woman in her forties or fifties with Graves' hyperthyroidism. The CDR3 DNA reads TGTGCCAGCAGCCGAACGTACCAAGAGACCCAGTACTTC. This encodes CASSRTYQETQYF.